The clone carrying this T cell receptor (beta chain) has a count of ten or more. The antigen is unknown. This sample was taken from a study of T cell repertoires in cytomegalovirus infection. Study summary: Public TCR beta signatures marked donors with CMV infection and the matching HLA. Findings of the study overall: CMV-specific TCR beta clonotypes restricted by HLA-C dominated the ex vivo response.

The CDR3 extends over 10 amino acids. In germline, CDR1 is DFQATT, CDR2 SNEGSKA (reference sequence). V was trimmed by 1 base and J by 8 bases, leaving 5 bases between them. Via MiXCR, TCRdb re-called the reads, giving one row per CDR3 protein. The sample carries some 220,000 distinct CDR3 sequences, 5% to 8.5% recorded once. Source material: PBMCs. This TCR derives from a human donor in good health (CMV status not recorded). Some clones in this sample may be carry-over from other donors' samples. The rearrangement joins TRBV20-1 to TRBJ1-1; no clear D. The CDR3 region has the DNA TGCAGTGCTAGAGTCAACGAAGCTTTCTTT. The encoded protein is CSARVNEAFF.